This TCR beta chain derives from a study of shared clonotypes between healthy human individuals. In germline, CDR1 is MGHRA, CDR2 YSYEKL. V shed 0 bases, J shed 5 bases, and the junction held 5 bases outside the gene matches. This CDR3 is 16 amino acids long. TCRdb's table, derived via immunoSEQ multiplex PCR, lists solely in-frame clones and lacks some. The top ten clones hold about 11% of a sample with approximately 440,000 clones, 60% to 80% of them seen once. The receptor comes from a woman aged 40 to 49 in good health. Some clones in this sample may be carry-over from other donors' samples. Sequences were obtained from PBMCs. This chain links TRBV4-1 with TRBJ2-1; 9 bases map to TRBD2. The CDR3 loop reads CASSQDPSGVNNEQFF. In DNA, the CDR3 is TGCGCCAGCAGCCAAGATCCTAGCGGGGTTAACAATGAGCAGTTCTTC.